One sample yielded the 17 T cell receptor beta chains listed below, sequenced in a study of long-term antiretroviral therapy in people with HIV. At the survey level, the v3.0 immunoSEQ assay was run. Assay used: immunoSEQ multiplex PCR; TCRdb lists only in-frame clones, some missing. This sample has 24,000 or so clones, with approximately 88% found just once. The sample here was unsorted PBMCs, taken 4.2 to 4.5 years after starting antiretroviral therapy. These TCRs come from a man under 40 with HIV.

This chain uses TRBV5-6 with TRBJ2-2, with D uncertain. From germline, CDR1 is SGHDT and CDR2 YYEEEE. With 2 bases removed from V and 15 bases from J, the gap between germline ends came to 11 bases. The CDR3 sequence is 11 residues long. The CDR3 loop is CASSFAGSVFF. As DNA, the CDR3 is TGTGCCAGCAGCTTCGCCGGGTCGGTGTTTTTT.

The chain combines TRBV2 with TRBJ2-3; D perhaps matches TRBD2 (6 bases). Germline CDR1 SNHLY, CDR2 FYNNEI. The CDR3 loop spans 16 amino acids. V lost 1 base to trimming and J lost 6 bases, with 17 bases between them. The CDR3 reads CASSEEGGGYGDTQYF. CDR3 in DNA: TGTGCCAGCAGTGAAGAGGGTGGAGGGTATGGTGATACGCAGTATTTT.

The chain is built from TRBV4-3 and TRBJ2-7, with 7 bases that match TRBD2. The CDR3 extends over 14 amino acids. Germline V CDR1 and CDR2: LGHNA, YSLEER. V shed 0 bases, J shed 6 bases, and the junction held 5 bases outside the gene matches. The CDR3 bases are TGCGCCAGCAGCCAAGATTATACTAGCGTCGAGCAGTACTTC. This encodes CASSQDYTSVEQYF.

The chain employs TRBV6-5 and TRBJ2-2; D unresolved. In germline, CDR1 is MNHEY, CDR2 SVGAGI. CDR3 size: 13 residues. V lost 5 bases, J lost 2 bases, and 6 bases lay in between. CDR3 DNA: TGTGCCAGCAGTGACCTCAACACCGGGGAGCTGTTTTTT. It yields the protein CASSDLNTGELFF.

The table lists this clone with a few counts. V usage is TRBV7-8 and J usage is TRBJ2-7, with D unclear. Trimming shortened V by 4 bases and J by 3 bases, and 4 bases separated the two germline ends. There are 11 residues in the CDR3. The germline V gene encodes CDR1 SGHVS and CDR2 FQNEAQ. CDR3 amino acids: CASSSLYEQYF. In nucleotides, the CDR3 is TGTGCCAGCAGCTCCCTCTACGAGCAGTACTTC. Full variable domain (remainder filled in from reference TRBV7-8 and TRBJ2-7): GAGVSQSPRYKVAKRGQDVALRCDPISGHVSLFWYQQALGQGPEFLTYFQNEAQLDKSGLPSDRFFAERPEGSVSTLKIQRTQQEDSAVYLCASSSLYEQYFGPGTRLTVT.

V and J are TRBV19 and TRBJ2-7; no clear D. Looked up from germline, CDR1 is LNHDA and CDR2 is SQIVND (reference sequence). V was pared by 2 bases and J by 0 bases, with 5 bases between. The CDR3 has 13 amino acids. The CDR3 coding sequence is TGTGCCAGTAGTATACTCCTCTCCTACGAGCAGTACTTC. Translation: CASSILLSYEQYF.

The chain employs TRBV28 and TRBJ1-1; the D is unclear. Between the trimmed V and J ends, which lost 6 bases and 7 bases, there was a span of 12 bases. Germline CDR1 reads MDHEN; CDR2 reads SYDVKM. This CDR3 spans 12 amino acids. The CDR3 DNA reads TGTGCCAGCAGCTCCTTTTACGGTGAAGCTTTCTTT. It translates to CASSSFYGEAFF.

CDR3 nucleotide sequence: TGCAGCGTGGGCTTAGGTCGTGGCGGCGAGCAGTACTTC. This sequence encodes CSVGLGRGGEQYF. This rearrangement joins TRBV29-1 to TRBJ2-7; D is undetermined. Germline CDR1 and CDR2: SQVTM and ANQGSEA. The V end was cut by 6 bases, the J end by 6 bases, with 18 bases between. The CDR3 covers 13 residues.

This clone has only one observation. The chain combines TRBV5-8 with TRBJ2-7; 7 bases are shared with TRBD2. Germline assignment: CDR1 SGHTS and CDR2 YDEGEE. Trimming cost V 6 bases and J 3 bases; bases outside gene matches: 12. The CDR3 covers 15 residues. The CDR3 reads CASTYWGGGVYEQYF. The DNA for the CDR3 is TGTGCCAGCACATATTGGGGGGGAGGGGTCTACGAGCAGTACTTC.

The genes are TRBV5-5 and TRBJ2-7; D call uncertain. Trimming pared 3 bases from V and 3 bases from J, leaving 10 bases between. The CDR3 is made up of 13 amino acids. CDR1 and CDR2 from the germline V gene are SGHKS and YYEKEE (reference sequence). The DNA of the CDR3 is TGTGCCAGCAGCTCTACGGGTTTCTACGAGCAGTACTTC. The encoded protein is CASSSTGFYEQYF. Based on the CDR3 plus reference TRBV5-5 and TRBJ2-7, the full variable domain is DAGVTQSPTHLIKTRGQQVTLRCSPISGHKSVSWYQQVLGQGPQFIFQYYEKEERGRGNFPDRFSARQFPNYSSELNVNALLLGDSALYLCASSSTGFYEQYFGPGTRLTVT.

The J gene is TRBJ1-5, the V gene TRBV28; 7 nucleotides line up with TRBD1. Germline V gene data show CDR1 as MDHEN and CDR2 as SYDVKM. This CDR3 is built from 15 residues. V gave up 3 bases and J gave up 4 bases; unmatched junction bases: 6. The CDR3 sequence is CASSFLATGNQPQHF. DNA for the CDR3: TGTGCCAGCAGTTTCCTCGCGACAGGGAATCAGCCCCAGCATTTT.

The chain is built from TRBV30 and TRBJ1-6; weak D call: TRBD1 (5 bases). Trimming removed 4 bases at V and 1 base at J, with 14 bases between. Germline-derived CDR1 and CDR2 are GTSNPN and SVGIG (reference sequence). The CDR3 spans 16 residues. The CDR3 DNA reads TGTGCCTGGAACCAGGGTGGGATATCCTATAATTCACCCCTCCACTTT. Its protein product is CAWNQGGISYNSPLHF.

V usage is TRBV2 and J usage is TRBJ1-2; tentatively, D is TRBD1 (5 bases). Germline V lookup: CDR1 SNHLY, CDR2 FYNNEI. This CDR3 has 13 amino acids. V lost 5 bases and J lost 4, with 11 bases in between. In DNA, the CDR3 is TGTGCCAGCAGTTACCCAGGGTTCTATGGCTACACCTTC. This sequence encodes CASSYPGFYGYTF.

This clone was detected a few times. This chain links TRBV5-8 with TRBJ1-1; D is unclear. The V end was cut by 4 bases, the J end by 7 bases, with 11 bases between. The CDR3 totals 12 residues. Germline V gene lookup returns CDR1 SGHTS and CDR2 YDEGEE. The CDR3 coding sequence is TGTGCCAGCAGCCTATACGGAGGTGAAGCTTTCTTT. It yields the protein CASSLYGGEAFF.

The V and J genes are TRBV4-1 and TRBJ1-2; 7 bases fit TRBD1. CDR1 is MGHRA and CDR2 is YSYEKL in the germline V gene. Trimming removed 1 base from V and 2 bases from J; junction bases left unmatched: 4. The CDR3 has 15 residues. Written as DNA, the CDR3 is TGCGCCAGCAGCCAAGGATTGACAGGGAACTATGGCTACACCTTC. It yields the protein CASSQGLTGNYGYTF.

This clone has just one count. V gene TRBV28 combines with J gene TRBJ2-7; 9 bases line up with TRBD2. CDR1 is MDHEN, CDR2 SYDVKM, per germline. V was clipped by 6 bases and J by 5 bases; unmatched bases: 2. The CDR3 is made up of 12 amino acids. CDR3: CASRLAGNEQYF. In DNA, the CDR3 is TGTGCCAGCAGACTAGCGGGTAACGAGCAGTACTTC.

The chain carries TRBV30 and TRBJ2-2, with D maybe TRBD2 (7 bases). CDR3 size: 12 residues. The germline V and J ends were trimmed by 3 bases and 9 bases, with 11 bases remaining between them. Germline V gives CDR1 GTSNPN, CDR2 SVGIG (reference sequence). The CDR3 DNA sequence: TGTGCCTGGAGGGGGGGGGCCTGGGAGCTGTTTTTT. It translates to CAWRGGAWELFF.